A selection of T cell receptor beta chains follows, all from one sample in a study of blood T cell repertoires in COVID-19. Repertoires were generated with immunoSEQ multiplex PCR, while TCRdb's copy carries only in-frame clones and drops some. The table includes 100,000 to 150,000 clones, 74% detected once. Input material: peripheral blood. The receptors were gathered from a man aged 60-69 years with acute or convalescent COVID-19. Both conserved end residues are part of each CDR3. D genes are given only for firm matches. Not all rows give a size; the values are once, few, many and, for expanded clones, a class.

>NA|TRBD1|TRBJ1-3|TRBV6-5|15
TGTGCCAGCAGGCTCGGCGACAGGGCTGGAAACACCATATATTTT
CASRLGDRAGNTIYF
>NA|NA|TRBJ1-1|TRBV18|13
TGTGCCAGCTCACCTGGACGGACTACCGAAGCTTTCTTT
CASSPGRTTEAFF
>once|NA|TRBJ1-5|TRBV29-1|13
TGCAGCGTTGCCTACGGGGTTGCACAGCCCCAGCATTTT
CSVAYGVAQPQHF
>NA|NA|TRBJ2-5|TRBV4-2|14
TGTGCCAGCAGCCAAGATCCCCGAGGGGAGACCCAGTACTTC
CASSQDPRGETQYF
>NA|NA|TRBJ2-1|TRBV10-3|15
TGTGCCATCAGTGCTACAACGGGGGGCAAGAATGAGCAGTTCTTC
CAISATTGGKNEQFF
>once|NA|TRBJ1-1|TRBV19|15
TGTGCCAGTAGTTTTGACGGACAGAGGAACACTGAAGCTTTCTTT
CASSFDGQRNTEAFF
>NA|TRBD1|TRBJ2-1|TRBV19|18
TGTGCCAGTAGTTCTCGTCCCGGGACAGGGTTCTCCTACAATGAGCAGTTCTTC
CASSSRPGTGFSYNEQFF
>NA|NA|TRBJ1-4|TRBV12-3/TRBV12-4|13
TGTGCCAGCGCCACGACAGTAAATGAAAAACTGTTTTTT
CASATTVNEKLFF
>NA|TRBD1|TRBJ1-2|TRBV9|18
TGTGCCAGCAGCGTAGGGGTTCGTATTCGGGACAGGGGATATGGCTACACCTTC
CASSVGVRIRDRGYGYTF
>NA|NA|TRBJ2-7|TRBV12-3/TRBV12-4|12
TGTGCCAGCAGCCAGGGCTCCTACGAGCAGTACTTC
CASSQGSYEQYF
>once|TRBD2|TRBJ2-7|TRBV7-3|14
TGTGCCAGCAGCCGCTCGGGAGGGAACCCCGAGCAGTACTTC
CASSRSGGNPEQYF
>few|TRBD1|TRBJ1-3|TRBV7-9|15
TGTGCCAGCAGCCCCAGGGGGTTCTCTGGAAACACCATATATTTT
CASSPRGFSGNTIYF
>few|TRBD2|TRBJ2-3|TRBV29-1|15
TGCAGCGGATCCGGGACTAGCGGGTTTACAGATACGCAGTATTTT
CSGSGTSGFTDTQYF
>NA|TRBD1|TRBJ1-5|TRBV6-5|15
TGTGCCAGCAGTCTAGGACAGGGGGCAGGTCAGCCCCAGCATTTT
CASSLGQGAGQPQHF
>NA|NA|TRBJ1-2|TRBV5-1|14
TGCGCCAGCAGCTTGGGGCGGGCCCCTTATGGCTACACCTTC
CASSLGRAPYGYTF
>NA|TRBD2|TRBJ2-5|TRBV5-1|17
TGCGCCAGCAGCTTGTCCTTTAGCGGGAGGTATCAAGAGACCCAGTACTTC
CASSLSFSGRYQETQYF